Below, 26 T cell receptor beta chains from the same sample are listed, as sequenced in a study of shared clonotypes between healthy human individuals. Produced via immunoSEQ multiplex PCR; TCRdb's table is partial and in-frame only. The table includes about 1 million clones, about 75% detected once. The sequencing sample was made of memory CD4+ T cells sorted from blood. Subset: CD45RA-negative fraction. These receptor sequences come from a man aged 18-30 years in good health.

The chain carries TRBV7-9 and TRBJ2-3, with TRBD2 identical over 10 bases. V was clipped by 1 base and J by 5 bases; unmatched bases: 3. This CDR3 has 15 amino acids. Germline CDR1 reads SEHNR; CDR2 reads FQNEAQ (reference sequence). CDR3 loop: CASSLVRTSGDTQYF. As DNA, the CDR3 is TGTGCCAGCAGCTTAGTAAGGACTAGCGGAGATACGCAGTATTTT.

The V gene is TRBV2, the J gene TRBJ1-2; D is undetermined. The CDR3 sequence is 13 residues long. The germline CDR1 and CDR2 sequences are SNHLY and FYNNEI. Between the trimmed V and J ends, which lost 2 bases and 3 bases, there was a span of 7 bases. DNA for the CDR3: TGTGCCAGCAGTGAACTTACATACTATGGCTACACCTTC. This translates into CASSELTYYGYTF.

The rearrangement uses TRBV7-8 and TRBJ2-5; either TRBD1 or TRBD2 may supply D (6 bases each). CDR1 and CDR2 from the germline V gene are SGHVS and FQNEAQ. V was trimmed by 5 bases and J by 2 bases, leaving 12 bases between them. There are 14 residues in the CDR3. CDR3 nucleotides: TGTGCCAGCAGCAAAACAGGGACTCAAGAGACCCAGTACTTC. This encodes CASSKTGTQETQYF.

This clone was counted a single time. The rearrangement links TRBV18 to TRBJ1-3; D gene uncertain. Trimming stripped 6 bases from V and 0 bases from J, with 15 bases between. This CDR3 is built from 16 residues. Germline V gene lookup returns CDR1 KGHSH and CDR2 LQKENI. CDR3 loop: CASSQPGASSGNTIYF. The CDR3 DNA follows: TGTGCCAGCTCTCAACCCGGCGCTAGCTCTGGAAACACCATATATTTT.

The J gene is TRBJ2-2, the V gene TRBV4-1; 8 positions agree with TRBD2. Looked up from germline, CDR1 is MGHRA and CDR2 is YSYEKL. The CDR3 consists of 18 residues. The junction had 12 bases not matched to a gene; V was cut back by 1 base and J by 5 bases. The CDR3 sequence: CASSQAARPGLETGELFF. CDR3 DNA sequence: TGCGCCAGCAGCCAAGCTGCCCGCCCGGGACTAGAAACCGGGGAGCTGTTTTTT.

The chain carries TRBV11-2 and TRBJ2-3, with TRBD2 matching over 7 bases. Germline loops: CDR1 SGHAT, CDR2 FQNNGV. The CDR3 is made up of 16 amino acids. The trim removed 5 bases at V and 5 bases at J, leaving 13 bases unmatched. The CDR3 region is CASSPRAGTAEDTQYF. CDR3 DNA sequence: TGTGCCAGCAGCCCTCGAGCGGGAACAGCGGAAGATACGCAGTATTTT.

The V gene is TRBV6-1, the J gene TRBJ2-7; 7 bases align to TRBD1. The CDR3 runs 14 residues. CDR1 is MNHNS, CDR2 SASEGT, per germline. After removal of 4 bases from V and 5 bases from J, the junction contained 8 bases not matched to a gene. The CDR3 protein is CASSVTGTTHEQYF. The CDR3 DNA is TGTGCCAGCAGTGTGACAGGGACGACTCACGAGCAGTACTTC.

This chain uses TRBV7-2 with TRBJ1-4, with D unclear. The germline gives CDR1 SGHTA, CDR2 FQGNSA. V lost 2 bases to trimming and J lost 6 bases, with 7 bases between them. The CDR3 contains 13 residues. CDR3 coding DNA: TGTGCCAGCAGCTTACGTTTATATGAAAAACTGTTTTTT. It codes for CASSLRLYEKLFF. Full variable domain (outside the CDR3, taken from reference TRBV7-2 and TRBJ1-4): GAGVSQSPSNKVTEKGKDVELRCDPISGHTALYWYRQSLGQGLEFLIYFQGNSAPDKSGLPSDRFSAERTGGSVSTLTIQRTQQEDSAVYLCASSLRLYEKLFFGSGTQLSVL.

V and J are TRBV7-6 and TRBJ1-6; 9 bases map to TRBD1. The length of the CDR3 is 18 residues. Per the germline V gene, CDR1 is SGHVS and CDR2 is FNYEAQ. Germline trimming cut 0 bases from V and 9 bases from J; bases unmatched to any gene: 12. The CDR3 spells CASSLAPAGTGSSSPLHF. The CDR3 coding sequence is TGTGCCAGCAGCTTAGCCCCAGCCGGGACAGGGAGTAGTTCACCCCTCCACTTT.

This clone was recorded a few times. The rearrangement joins TRBV5-1 to TRBJ2-7; D not certain. This CDR3 has 14 amino acids. CDR1 is SGHRS and CDR2 is YFSETQ in the germline V gene. The ends were cut back, 4 bases at V and 5 bases at J, with 16 bases in the middle. The CDR3 DNA is TGCGCCAGCAGCCCCGGGCTTAGCCGGCACGAGCAGTACTTC. It codes for CASSPGLSRHEQYF.

Details on this clone: At the DNA level, this CDR3 is encoded by other sequences in the same sample as well. The rearrangement joins TRBV4-1 to TRBJ1-1; D call uncertain. There are 13 residues in the CDR3. Germline loops: CDR1 MGHRA, CDR2 YSYEKL. Between the trimmed V and J ends, which lost 1 base and 5 bases, there was a span of 8 bases. CDR3 nucleotides: TGCGCCAGCAGCCAAGGCAGAGGGACTGAAGCTTTCTTT. Protein: CASSQGRGTEAFF.

This clone was found a few times. The V call is TRBV6-5, the J call TRBJ2-3; a possible D gene is TRBD1 (6 bases). The V and J ends lost 7 bases and 6 bases respectively, with 17 bases between them. Per germline, CDR1 MNHEY and CDR2 SVGAGI. This CDR3 contains 14 residues. CDR3 nucleotide sequence: TGTGCCAGCAACCCTCAGGGTAGGGGGGATACGCAGTATTTT. Protein: CASNPQGRGDTQYF.

The chain uses TRBV5-1 and TRBJ2-1; TRBD2 aligns across 13 bases. V lost 0 bases to trimming and J lost 10 bases; unmatched junction nucleotides: 7. This CDR3 contains 16 residues. Germline V gene lookup returns CDR1 SGHRS and CDR2 YFSETQ. The DNA of the CDR3 is TGCGCCAGCAGCTTGGATCTGACTAGCGGGAGGAACGAGCAGTTCTTC. Translated, it gives CASSLDLTSGRNEQFF.

The chain links TRBV6-5 to TRBJ2-5, with TRBD2 matching over 7 bases. TRBJ2-7 explains the end of the DNA better; the J call may be wrong. The V gene's germline CDR1 is MNHEY and CDR2 SVGAGI. The CDR3 runs to 14 residues. For the CDR3, the DNA is TGTGCCAGTGGGGGGGTGAAGAGCTCCTACGAGCAGTACTTC. Its translation: CASGGVKSSYEQYF.

This rearrangement joins TRBV5-1 to TRBJ2-1; 10 bases are a match to TRBD2. The CDR3 loop spans 15 amino acids. The V gene's germline CDR1 is SGHRS and CDR2 YFSETQ. Trimming cost V 4 bases and J 4 bases; bases outside gene matches: 5. CDR3 bases: TGCGCCAGCAGCCCTACTAGCGGGGCTTACAATGAGCAGTTCTTC. Translating gives CASSPTSGAYNEQFF.

V gene TRBV18 combines with J gene TRBJ2-3; D unresolved. Germline lookup yields CDR1 KGHSH and CDR2 LQKENI. The CDR3 length is 14 residues. V lost 0 bases and J lost 4, with 8 bases in between. CDR3 DNA sequence: TGTGCCAGCTCACCACCCTCCGTACCAGATACGCAGTATTTT. Amino acid sequence: CASSPPSVPDTQYF.

The chain has TRBV6-1 and TRBJ1-5, with 9 bases lining up with TRBD1. The germline gives CDR1 MNHNS, CDR2 SASEGT. Trimming removed 1 base from V and 2 bases from J; junction bases left unmatched: 3. CDR3 length: 16 amino acids. DNA of the CDR3: TGTGCCAGCAGTGAAGTGACAGGGGGGGGCAATCAGCCCCAGCATTTT. As protein: CASSEVTGGGNQPQHF.

V is TRBV7-2 and J is TRBJ1-5; a weak D match, TRBD1 (5 bases). V gave up 0 bases and J gave up 6 bases, with 15 bases separating them. Germline CDR1 and CDR2: SGHTA and FQGNSA. This CDR3 contains 16 residues. The CDR3: CASSLAWAGSGQPQHF. The CDR3 DNA follows: TGTGCCAGCAGCTTAGCGTGGGCAGGGTCCGGTCAGCCCCAGCATTTT.

The chain recombines TRBV19 with TRBJ1-2; D is undetermined. In germline, CDR1 is LNHDA, CDR2 SQIVND (reference sequence). The CDR3 is 12 residues long. Trimming removed 0 bases at V and 10 bases at J, with 9 bases between. The CDR3 DNA reads TGTGCCAGTAGTATAGACCCCCGGGTCTACACCTTC. Its translation is CASSIDPRVYTF.

The chain links TRBV6-6 to TRBJ1-6; the D is unclear. There are 15 residues in the CDR3. CDR1 MNHNY and CDR2 SVGAGI come from the germline V gene (reference sequence). V dropped 0 bases and J dropped 3 bases, with 6 bases sitting between them. DNA for the CDR3: TGTGCCAGCAGTTACTCGCAGAGCTATAATTCACCCCTCCACTTT. As protein: CASSYSQSYNSPLHF.

The CDR3 bases are TGTGCCAGCAGCTTACTGGGAAACACCATATATTTT. Translation: CASSLLGNTIYF. The chain has TRBV7-2 and TRBJ1-3; no definite D call. V was shortened by 2 bases and J by 4 bases, with 3 bases between the two germline ends. This CDR3 region has 12 residues. Germline V gene data show CDR1 as SGHTA and CDR2 as FQGNSA.

A remark on this clone: A far larger clone is only one base removed, so a read error is likely. The sample holds other DNA sequences that translate to the same CDR3. V usage is TRBV5-4 and J usage is TRBJ2-7; D might be TRBD1 (5 bases). Between the trimmed V and J ends, which lost 0 bases and 1 base, there was a span of 5 bases. Germline lookup yields CDR1 SGHNT and CDR2 YYREEE (reference sequence). This CDR3 is built from 13 residues. This chain's CDR3 is CASSLGQSYEQYF. Here the CDR3 DNA reads TGTGCCAGCAGCTTGGGACAGTCCTACGAGCAGTACTTC.

V gene TRBV6-5 combines with J gene TRBJ2-2; D is perhaps TRBD2 (5 bases). The V and J ends lost 10 bases and 5 bases respectively, with 20 bases between them. Germline assignment: CDR1 MNHEY and CDR2 SVGAGI. The CDR3 spans 15 residues. CDR3 sequence (DNA): TGTGCCACCAAACGGACTCCGATGGGAACCGGGGAGCTGTTTTTT. Translating it yields CATKRTPMGTGELFF.

The genes are TRBV9 and TRBJ2-3, with TRBD2 identical over 9 bases. Germline lookup yields CDR1 SGDLS and CDR2 YYNGEE. The J segment lost 0 bases and the V segment lost 4 bases, leaving 3 bases of the junction unmatched. The CDR3 is made up of 15 amino acids. The CDR3 DNA sequence: TGTGCCAGCAGCTACAGCGGGGGGAGCACAGATACGCAGTATTTT. Amino acid sequence: CASSYSGGSTDTQYF.

This clone was detected once. The gene calls are TRBV28 and TRBJ2-1; TRBD2 matches at 10 bases. Germline-derived CDR1 and CDR2 are MDHEN and SYDVKM. With 6 bases clipped from V and 3 bases from J, the junction kept 5 bases outside the gene matches. This CDR3 spans 15 amino acids. CDR3 in amino acids: CASSVAGGVYNEQFF. In nucleotides, the CDR3 is TGTGCCAGCAGCGTAGCGGGGGGCGTCTACAATGAGCAGTTCTTC.

CDR3 in amino acids: CASSMAGTYEQYF. The DNA of the CDR3 is TGTGCCAGTAGTATGGCAGGGACCTACGAGCAGTACTTC. This chain links TRBV19 with TRBJ2-7; D possibly corresponds to TRBD1 (5 bases). The CDR3 runs to 13 residues. Germline V CDR1 and CDR2: LNHDA, SQIVND (reference sequence). V was trimmed by 3 bases and J by 2 bases, leaving 8 bases between them.